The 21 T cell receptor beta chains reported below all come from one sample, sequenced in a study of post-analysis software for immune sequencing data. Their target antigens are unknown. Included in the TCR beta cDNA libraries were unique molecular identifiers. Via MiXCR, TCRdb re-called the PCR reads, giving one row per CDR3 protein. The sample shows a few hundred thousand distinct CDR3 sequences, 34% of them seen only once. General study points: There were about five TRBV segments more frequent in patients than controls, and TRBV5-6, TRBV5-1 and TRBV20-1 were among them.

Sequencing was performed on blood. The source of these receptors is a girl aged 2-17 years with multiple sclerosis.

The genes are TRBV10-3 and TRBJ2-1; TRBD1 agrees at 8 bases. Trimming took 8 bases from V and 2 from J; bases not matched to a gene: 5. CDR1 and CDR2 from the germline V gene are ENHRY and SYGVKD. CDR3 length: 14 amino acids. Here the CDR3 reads CAIAGQATYNEQFF. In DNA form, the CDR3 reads TGTGCCATCGCGGGACAGGCAACCTACAATGAGCAGTTCTTC.

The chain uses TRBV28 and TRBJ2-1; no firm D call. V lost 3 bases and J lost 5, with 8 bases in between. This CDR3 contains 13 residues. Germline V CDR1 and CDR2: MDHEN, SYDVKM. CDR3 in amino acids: CASSFVQNNEQFF. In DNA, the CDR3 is TGTGCCAGCAGTTTTGTGCAGAACAATGAGCAGTTCTTC.

The CDR3 bases are TGCAGTGCAGGTGGGATTAATGAAAAACTGTTTTTT. Encoded protein: CSAGGINEKLFF. The chain uses TRBV20-1 and TRBJ1-4, with D uncertain. CDR3 length: 12 amino acids. CDR1 is DFQATT and CDR2 is SNEGSKA in the germline V gene (reference sequence). V shed 6 bases and J shed 4 bases, with 9 bases lying between them.

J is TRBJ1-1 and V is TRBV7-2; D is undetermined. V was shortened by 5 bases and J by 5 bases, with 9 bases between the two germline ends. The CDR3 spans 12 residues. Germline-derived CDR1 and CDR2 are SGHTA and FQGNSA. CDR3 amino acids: CASSPGWTEAFF. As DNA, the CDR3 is TGTGCCAGCAGCCCCGGATGGACTGAAGCTTTCTTT.

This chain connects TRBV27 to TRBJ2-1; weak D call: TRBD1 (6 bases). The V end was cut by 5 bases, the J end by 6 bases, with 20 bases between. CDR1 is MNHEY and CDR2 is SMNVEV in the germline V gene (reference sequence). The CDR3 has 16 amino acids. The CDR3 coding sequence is TGTGCCAGCAGTAAATTACCCGGGACATTAGGCAATGAGCAGTTCTTC. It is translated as CASSKLPGTLGNEQFF.

The CDR3 DNA sequence: TGCGCCAGCAGCCACCTCTGGGTGGGAACCGACCCTTACAATGAGCAGTTCTTC. Translating gives CASSHLWVGTDPYNEQFF. The chain recombines TRBV4-1 with TRBJ2-1; D is unclear. From germline, CDR1 is MGHRA and CDR2 YSYEKL. The length of the CDR3 is 18 residues. V shed 3 bases and J shed 4 bases, with 22 bases lying between them.

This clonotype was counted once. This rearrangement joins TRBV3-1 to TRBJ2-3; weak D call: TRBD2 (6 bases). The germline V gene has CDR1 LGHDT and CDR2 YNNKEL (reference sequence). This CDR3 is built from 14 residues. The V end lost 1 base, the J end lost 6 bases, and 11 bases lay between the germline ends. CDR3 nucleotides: TGTGCCAGCAGCCAAGGGGAGGAAGAGGATACGCAGTATTTT. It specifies CASSQGEEEDTQYF.

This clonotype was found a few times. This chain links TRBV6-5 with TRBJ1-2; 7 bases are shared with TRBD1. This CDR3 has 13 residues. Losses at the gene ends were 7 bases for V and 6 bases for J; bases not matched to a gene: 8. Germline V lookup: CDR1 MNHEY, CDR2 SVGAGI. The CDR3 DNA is TGTGCCAGCACCAAGACAGGGTTGCATGGCTACACCTTC. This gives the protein CASTKTGLHGYTF.

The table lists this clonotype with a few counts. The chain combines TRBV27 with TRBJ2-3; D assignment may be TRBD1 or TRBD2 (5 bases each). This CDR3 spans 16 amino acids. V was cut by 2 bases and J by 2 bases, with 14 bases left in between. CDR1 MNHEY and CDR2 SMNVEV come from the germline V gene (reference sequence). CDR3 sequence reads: CASSLGAGGPTDTQYF. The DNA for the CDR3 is TGTGCCAGCAGTTTAGGTGCTGGGGGTCCCACAGATACGCAGTATTTT.

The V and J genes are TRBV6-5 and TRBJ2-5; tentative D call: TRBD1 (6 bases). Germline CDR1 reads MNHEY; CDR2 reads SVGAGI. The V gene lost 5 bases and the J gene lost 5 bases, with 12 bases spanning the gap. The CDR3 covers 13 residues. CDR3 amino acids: CASSPTGTETQYF. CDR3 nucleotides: TGTGCCAGCAGTCCTACAGGGACGGAGACCCAGTACTTC.

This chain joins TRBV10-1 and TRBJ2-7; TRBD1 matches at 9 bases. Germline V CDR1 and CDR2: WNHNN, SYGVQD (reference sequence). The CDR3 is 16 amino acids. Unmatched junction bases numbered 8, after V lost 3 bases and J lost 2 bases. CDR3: CASSEAGTGLAYEQYF. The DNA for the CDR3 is TGCGCCAGCAGTGAAGCCGGGACAGGGCTGGCCTACGAGCAGTACTTC.

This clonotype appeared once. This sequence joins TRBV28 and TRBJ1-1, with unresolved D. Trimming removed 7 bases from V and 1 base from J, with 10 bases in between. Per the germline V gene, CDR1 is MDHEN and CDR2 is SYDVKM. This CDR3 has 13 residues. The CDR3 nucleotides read TGTGCCAGCACTACGCTCGGGAACACTGAAGCTTTCTTT. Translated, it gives CASTTLGNTEAFF.

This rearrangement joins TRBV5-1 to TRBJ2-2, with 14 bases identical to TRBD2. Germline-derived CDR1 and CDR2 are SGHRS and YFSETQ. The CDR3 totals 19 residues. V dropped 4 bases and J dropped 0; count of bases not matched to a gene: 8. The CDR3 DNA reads TGCGCCAGCAGCGTCGCCGGGACTAGCGGGGGCCCGAACACCGGGGAGCTGTTTTTT. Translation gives CASSVAGTSGGPNTGELFF.

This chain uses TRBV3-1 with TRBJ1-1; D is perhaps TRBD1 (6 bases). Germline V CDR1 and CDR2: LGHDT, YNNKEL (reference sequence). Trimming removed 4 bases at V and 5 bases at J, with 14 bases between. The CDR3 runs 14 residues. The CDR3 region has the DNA TGTGCCAGCAGCCCAGTGTCAGGGGTTACTGAAGCTTTCTTT. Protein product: CASSPVSGVTEAFF.

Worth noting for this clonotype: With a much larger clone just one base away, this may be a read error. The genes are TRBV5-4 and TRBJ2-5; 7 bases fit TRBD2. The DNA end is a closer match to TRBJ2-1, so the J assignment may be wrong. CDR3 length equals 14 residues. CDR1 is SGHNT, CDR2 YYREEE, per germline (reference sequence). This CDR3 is CASSAGTTQETQFF. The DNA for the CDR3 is TGTGCCAGCAGCGCCGGGACTACCCAAGAGACCCAGTTCTTC.

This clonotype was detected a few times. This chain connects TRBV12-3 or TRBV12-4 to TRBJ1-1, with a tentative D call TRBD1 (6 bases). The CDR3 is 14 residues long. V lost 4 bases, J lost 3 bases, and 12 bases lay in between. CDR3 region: CASSSVGGDTEAFF. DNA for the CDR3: TGTGCCAGCAGTTCGGTAGGGGGGGACACTGAAGCTTTCTTT.

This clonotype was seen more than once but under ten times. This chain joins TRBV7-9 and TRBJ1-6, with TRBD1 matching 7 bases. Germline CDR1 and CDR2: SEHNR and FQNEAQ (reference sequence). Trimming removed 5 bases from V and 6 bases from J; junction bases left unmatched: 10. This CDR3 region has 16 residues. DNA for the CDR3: TGTGCCAGCAGCGCCGAGGGACAGCCCCTTAATTCACCCCTCCACTTT. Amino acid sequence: CASSAEGQPLNSPLHF.

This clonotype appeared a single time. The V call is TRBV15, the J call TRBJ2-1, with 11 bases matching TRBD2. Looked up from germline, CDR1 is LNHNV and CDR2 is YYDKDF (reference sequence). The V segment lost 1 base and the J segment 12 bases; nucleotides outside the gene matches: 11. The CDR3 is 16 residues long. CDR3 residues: CATSRGVAGGPDGQFF. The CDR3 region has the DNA TGTGCCACCAGCAGAGGTGTAGCGGGGGGGCCAGATGGGCAGTTCTTC.

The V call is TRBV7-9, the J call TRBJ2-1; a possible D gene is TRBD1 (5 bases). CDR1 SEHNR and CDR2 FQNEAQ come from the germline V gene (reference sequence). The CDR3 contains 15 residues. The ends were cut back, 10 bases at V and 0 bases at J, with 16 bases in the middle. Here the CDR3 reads CATRAAGLSYNEQFF. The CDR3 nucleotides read TGTGCCACAAGGGCGGCAGGGCTCTCCTACAATGAGCAGTTCTTC. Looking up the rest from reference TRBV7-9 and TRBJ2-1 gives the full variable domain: DTGVSQNPRHKITKRGQNVTFRCDPISEHNRLYWYRQTLGQGPEFLTYFQNEAQLEKSRLLSDRFSAERPKGSFSTLEIQRTEQGDSAMYLCATRAAGLSYNEQFFGPGTRLTVL.

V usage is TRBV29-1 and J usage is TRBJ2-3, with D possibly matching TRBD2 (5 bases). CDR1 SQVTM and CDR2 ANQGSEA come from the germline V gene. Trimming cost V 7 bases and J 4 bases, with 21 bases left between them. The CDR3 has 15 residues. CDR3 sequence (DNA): TGCAGCGCCAAGAGGTTCCCGGGAATCCCAGATACGCAGTATTTT. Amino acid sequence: CSAKRFPGIPDTQYF.

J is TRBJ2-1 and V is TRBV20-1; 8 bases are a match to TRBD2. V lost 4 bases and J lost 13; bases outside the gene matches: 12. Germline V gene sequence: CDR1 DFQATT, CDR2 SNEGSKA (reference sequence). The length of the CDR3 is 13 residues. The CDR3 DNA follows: TGCAGTGCTACGGGACTAGGCGCGGAGACCCAGTTCTTC. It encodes CSATGLGAETQFF.